This T cell receptor beta chain came from a study of OX40 agonist ivuxolimab in advanced cancers. Autoimmune disease history or systemic immunosuppression excluded patients. Notes on this clone: Its antigen remains unidentified.

The protocol was immunoSEQ multiplex PCR, while the TCRdb copy is restricted to in-frame clones and leaves out a portion. The repertoire holds 90,000 to 120,000 clones, with approximately 90% as singletons. CDR3 size: 13 residues. Germline CDR1 reads SGHNT; CDR2 reads YENEEA. V gave up 3 bases and J gave up 4 bases, with 9 bases separating them. General study findings and limits: At 0.1 to 3.0 mg/kg, clonal expansion of CD4+ and CD8+ blood T cells had occurred by week 6.

The V and J genes are TRBV11-3 and TRBJ1-1; TRBD1 is a possible D gene (5 bases). The TCR sequence derives from an adult with an advanced solid tumor such as melanoma, head and neck, liver or kidney cancer. The input for sequencing was CD4+ or CD8+ T cells sorted from blood, taken in a trial of the OX40 agonist ivuxolimab. DNA for the CDR3: TGTGCCAGCAGCTTCCCGGGGGGCACTGAAGCTTTCTTT. Translating it yields CASSFPGGTEAFF.